A single sample is the source of the 3 T cell receptor beta chains below, sequenced in a study of blood T cell repertoires in COVID-19. Profiling relied on immunoSEQ multiplex PCR, and the TCRdb table lists in-frame clones only, not all of them. Of 250,000 to 300,000 clones in the sample, 91% were seen once. The specimen was PBMCs or T cells enriched from blood (not recorded which). Receptor source: a human donor in a cohort exposed to, infected with or recovered from COVID-19 (not recorded which). The donor label of this sample is uncertain.

Only a few counts were recorded for this clone. This chain uses TRBV7-8 with TRBJ1-5, with 10 nucleotides matching TRBD1. Germline values: CDR1 SGHVS, CDR2 FQNEAQ. V was pared by 4 bases and J by 7 bases, with 7 bases of the junction left unmatched. The CDR3 is 15 amino acids. CDR3 nucleotide sequence: TGTGCCAGCAGCTCAGGGACAGGGGTTGGGCAGCCCCAGCATTTT. Its protein product is CASSSGTGVGQPQHF.

The rearrangement uses TRBV7-8 and TRBJ1-5; D is perhaps TRBD1 (5 bases). The CDR3 runs 16 residues. In germline, CDR1 is SGHVS, CDR2 FQNEAQ. Trimming removed 1 base at V and 7 bases at J, with 17 bases between. CDR3 protein: CASSLVERGLGQPQHF. CDR3 DNA: TGTGCCAGCAGCTTAGTTGAGCGGGGCCTCGGACAGCCCCAGCATTTT.

The chain links TRBV14 to TRBJ1-1; D may be TRBD1 (5 bases). Germline CDR1 SGHDN, CDR2 FVKESK. The CDR3 loop spans 14 amino acids. The germline V and J ends were trimmed by 4 bases and 6 bases, with 15 bases remaining between them. The CDR3 region has the DNA TGTGCCAGCAGCCTTAACTTCGGGGGGTCTGAAGCTTTCTTT. Encoded protein: CASSLNFGGSEAFF.